This passage covers 28 T cell receptor beta chains from one sample sequenced in a study of T cell responses to AZD1222 COVID-19 vaccine. The method was immunoSEQ multiplex PCR; TCRdb's version includes in-frame clones alone and lacks a portion of them. The sample consists of about 270,000 clones, roughly 93% of them appearing once. The source material was peripheral blood, sampled 28 days after the second AZD1222 dose. These receptors were obtained from an adult who received the AZD1222 COVID-19 vaccine.

This CDR3 is CASSPGQVEPHEQYF. The CDR3 DNA reads as TGCGCCAGCAGCCCAGGACAGGTGGAGCCCCACGAGCAGTACTTC. The chain joins TRBV5-1 to TRBJ2-7; 7 nucleotides line up with TRBD1. Germline CDR1 is SGHRS and CDR2 is YFSETQ. The CDR3 totals 15 residues. The junction had 12 bases not matched to a gene; V was cut back by 4 bases and J by 5 bases.

The chain links TRBV29-1 to TRBJ1-2, with D tentatively TRBD1 (6 bases). V was clipped by 6 bases and J by 2 bases, with 10 bases between them. CDR1 and CDR2 from the germline V gene are SQVTM and ANQGSEA. The CDR3 runs to 12 residues. This CDR3 is CSVGGQNYGYTF. The CDR3 coding sequence is TGCAGCGTCGGCGGACAGAACTATGGCTACACCTTC.

The V gene is TRBV7-2, the J gene TRBJ2-4, with 7 positions matching TRBD2. This CDR3 spans 14 amino acids. The germline CDR1 and CDR2 sequences are SGHTA and FQGNSA. V dropped 5 bases and J dropped 8; count of bases not matched to a gene: 9. The CDR3 spells CASSPYGGSYIQYF. The CDR3 nucleotides read TGTGCCAGCAGCCCATATGGCGGGAGTTACATTCAGTACTTC.

A remark on this clone: Other DNA sequences from this sample encode an identical CDR3 as well. The J gene is TRBJ1-1, the V gene TRBV4-3; D is possibly TRBD1 (6 bases). The germline V and J ends were trimmed by 1 base and 0 bases, with 6 bases remaining between them. The CDR3 runs 14 residues. CDR1 LGHNA and CDR2 YSLEER come from the germline V gene. For the CDR3, the DNA is TGCGCCAGCAGCCAAGGACAGGTGAACACTGAAGCTTTCTTT. Translating gives CASSQGQVNTEAFF.

The V gene is TRBV4-3, the J gene TRBJ1-2, with D possibly matching TRBD1 (6 bases). Germline values: CDR1 LGHNA, CDR2 YSLEER. The V end was cut by 1 base, the J end by 5 bases, with 14 bases between. There are 15 residues in the CDR3. As DNA, the CDR3 is TGCGCCAGCAGCCAAGGGACAGTCCTCGGGTATGGCTACACCTTC. It specifies CASSQGTVLGYGYTF.

This clone appeared a few times. The CDR3, as DNA: TGTGCCAGCAGTATCAGGGAAAATAATGGCTACACCTTC. It encodes CASSIRENNGYTF. The chain recombines TRBV6-5 with TRBJ1-2; perhaps TRBD1 as D (5 bases). CDR3 length equals 13 residues. Trimming removed 5 bases at V and 6 bases at J, with 13 bases between. Germline CDR1 is MNHEY and CDR2 is SVGAGI.

V usage is TRBV21-1 and J usage is TRBJ1-4; TRBD1 reflects the table's D call only, with no check against the DNA. TRBV21-1 is recorded as a pseudogene. This CDR3 comprises 15 residues. The DNA for the CDR3 is TGTGCCAGCAGCATTGGAGACAGTTTTGGTGAAAAACTGTTTTTT. It encodes CASSIGDSFGEKLFF.

This clone was recorded once. The germline gene is not matched at one end of the junction; a read error may be the cause. The rearrangement uses TRBV2 and TRBJ1-3; D call uncertain. Per the germline V gene, CDR1 is SNHLY and CDR2 is FYNNEI. CDR3 length equals 13 residues. The CDR3 DNA reads TGCGCGTACCGGGTTCGAGGAGGAAACACCATATATTTT. This gives the protein CAYRVRGGNTIYF.

The chain combines TRBV3-1 (or the pseudogene TRBV3-2) with TRBJ1-5, with 7 bases lining up with TRBD1. This CDR3 comprises 15 residues. CDR1 is LGHDT, CDR2 YNNKEL, per germline (reference sequence). With 2 bases clipped from V and 2 bases from J, the junction kept 3 bases outside the gene matches. CDR3 region: CASSQHDRGNQPQHF. The CDR3 DNA sequence: TGTGCCAGCAGCCAACATGACAGGGGCAATCAGCCCCAGCATTTT.

The chain joins TRBV7-9 to TRBJ2-5, with unresolved D. Looked up from germline, CDR1 is SEHNR and CDR2 is FQNEAQ (reference sequence). The CDR3 contains 14 residues. V was trimmed by 5 bases and J by 2 bases, leaving 12 bases between them. The CDR3 coding sequence is TGTGCCAGCAGCGTGTCAATCCGTCAAGAGACCCAGTACTTC. This gives the protein CASSVSIRQETQYF.

The CDR3 loop is CASSSEGIQETQYF. As DNA, the CDR3 is TGTGCCAGCAGCTCGGAGGGGATCCAAGAGACCCAGTACTTC. The chain uses TRBV5-8 and TRBJ2-5; possible D gene TRBD2, 6 bases. CDR3 length: 14 residues. V lost 3 bases, J lost 1 base, and 10 bases lay in between. The germline CDR1 and CDR2 sequences are SGHTS and YDEGEE.

This chain uses TRBV9 with TRBJ1-5; D remains unclear. Per germline, CDR1 SGDLS and CDR2 YYNGEE. CDR3 length: 14 residues. V shed 4 bases and J shed 4 bases, with 12 bases lying between them. The CDR3 nucleotides are TGTGCCAGCAGCCCCGCGGGATTAAATCAGCCCCAGCATTTT. Amino acid sequence: CASSPAGLNQPQHF. The variable domain in full, with the rest retrieved from reference TRBV9 and TRBJ1-5, is DSGVTQTPKHLITATGQRVTLRCSPRSGDLSVYWYQQSLDQGLQFLIQYYNGEERAKGNILERFSAQQFPDLHSELNLSSLELGDSALYFCASSPAGLNQPQHFGDGTRLSIL.

The chain uses TRBV7-9 and TRBJ1-5; TRBD1 matches at 8 bases. V dropped 10 bases and J dropped 2; count of bases not matched to a gene: 7. Per germline, CDR1 SEHNR and CDR2 FQNEAQ (reference sequence). The CDR3 sequence is 14 residues long. The CDR3 loop reads CATSPGQGNQPQHF. CDR3 sequence (DNA): TGTGCCACCTCGCCGGGACAGGGCAATCAGCCCCAGCATTTT.

The chain employs TRBV29-1 and TRBJ1-1; D gene ambiguous. V lost 1 base and J 5 bases, leaving 11 bases between the germline ends. Germline CDR1 is SQVTM and CDR2 is ANQGSEA. This CDR3 is 13 amino acids long. The CDR3: CSVEASGRTEAFF. The CDR3 DNA sequence: TGCAGCGTTGAAGCGAGCGGAAGGACTGAAGCTTTCTTT.

The J gene is TRBJ1-3, the V gene TRBV7-8; 8 nucleotides agree with TRBD1. The CDR3 length is 16 residues. Germline assignment: CDR1 SGHVS and CDR2 FQNEAQ. V gave up 0 bases and J gave up 5 bases; unmatched junction bases: 6. The CDR3: CASSLARTGFRNTIYF. The CDR3 coding sequence is TGTGCCAGCAGCTTAGCTAGGACAGGGTTCCGAAACACCATATATTTT.

The chain uses TRBV28 and TRBJ2-2; D is tentatively TRBD1 or TRBD2 (5 bases each). CDR3 length equals 14 residues. Looked up from germline, CDR1 is MDHEN and CDR2 is SYDVKM. V dropped 2 bases and J dropped 3 bases, with 7 bases sitting between them. The CDR3 DNA follows: TGTGCCAGCAGTTTAGGGGGTGACACCGGGGAGCTGTTTTTT. It is translated as CASSLGGDTGELFF.

This chain uses TRBV28 with TRBJ2-1; the D gene could be TRBD1 or TRBD2 (6 bases each). This CDR3 contains 15 residues. Trimming took off 0 bases at V and 7 bases at J, with 13 bases between the two ends. The germline V gene has CDR1 MDHEN and CDR2 SYDVKM. CDR3 residues: CASSLWGGEKNEQFF. CDR3 DNA: TGTGCCAGCAGTTTATGGGGGGGCGAAAAAAATGAGCAGTTCTTC.

The chain links TRBV20-1 to TRBJ1-2; D might be TRBD1 (5 bases). CDR3 length equals 11 residues. Germline V gives CDR1 DFQATT, CDR2 SNEGSKA (reference sequence). V was clipped by 3 bases and J by 13 bases, with 15 bases between them. The CDR3 loop reads CSASAQGSFTF. The CDR3 DNA sequence: TGCAGTGCTAGCGCTCAGGGTAGTTTCACCTTC.

The genes are TRBV28 and TRBJ2-3; 7 bases fit TRBD1. This CDR3 spans 13 amino acids. Germline V gene sequence: CDR1 MDHEN, CDR2 SYDVKM. Unmatched junction bases numbered 2, after V lost 3 bases and J lost 5 bases. The CDR3 DNA reads as TGTGCCAGCAGTTTGGGACAGCTAGATACGCAGTATTTT. Residues: CASSLGQLDTQYF. Combining the CDR3 with reference TRBV28 and TRBJ2-3 gives the whole variable domain DVKVTQSSRYLVKRTGEKVFLECVQDMDHENMFWYRQDPGLGLRLIYFSYDVKMKEKGDIPEGYSVSREKKERFSLILESASTNQTSMYLCASSLGQLDTQYFGPGTRLTVL.

This clone has only one observation. The chain has TRBV9 and TRBJ1-2; D is unclear. This CDR3 contains 13 residues. Germline lookup yields CDR1 SGDLS and CDR2 YYNGEE. V gave up 4 bases and J gave up 8 bases, with 15 bases separating them. This chain's CDR3 is CASSTSVIQGYTF. The CDR3 DNA is TGTGCCAGCAGCACCTCAGTGATTCAAGGCTACACCTTC.

J is TRBJ2-3 and V is TRBV11-2; the D is unclear. The V and J ends lost 2 bases and 5 bases respectively, with 5 bases between them. This CDR3 has 12 amino acids. Germline CDR1 and CDR2: SGHAT and FQNNGV. The DNA for the CDR3 is TGTGCCAGCAGCTTAAATCAAGATACGCAGTATTTT. Translated: CASSLNQDTQYF.

The gene calls are TRBV27 and TRBJ2-1, with a weak D call TRBD2 (5 bases). V lost 3 bases to trimming and J lost 7 bases, with 10 bases between them. CDR3 length: 13 residues. From germline, CDR1 is MNHEY and CDR2 SMNVEV (reference sequence). DNA for the CDR3: TGTGCCAGCAGTTTTGGGAGTGTGAATGAGCAGTTCTTC. Its protein product is CASSFGSVNEQFF.

The V and J genes are TRBV6-2 or TRBV6-3 and TRBJ2-7, with a possible D match to TRBD1 (5 bases). In germline, CDR1 is MNHEY, CDR2 SVGEGT. The CDR3 sequence is 14 residues long. Between the trimmed V and J ends, which lost 5 bases and 1 base, there was a span of 12 bases. The CDR3 DNA sequence: TGTGCCAGCAGTCGCCAGCAGGGTTCCTACGAGCAGTACTTC. Translation gives CASSRQQGSYEQYF.

The V call is TRBV28, the J call TRBJ2-7; either TRBD1 or TRBD2 may supply D (5 bases each). Germline CDR1 MDHEN, CDR2 SYDVKM. Deletions cut 6 bases from V and 6 bases from J, with 12 bases between. The CDR3 spans 12 residues. The CDR3 sequence: CASSQGGGEQYF. CDR3 nucleotides: TGTGCCAGCAGCCAAGGTGGGGGCGAGCAGTACTTC.

This rearrangement joins TRBV19 to TRBJ1-1, with D hard to call. Trimming took 8 bases from V and 0 from J, leaving 13 bases between them. From germline, CDR1 is LNHDA and CDR2 SQIVND (reference sequence). CDR3 length: 14 residues. Here the CDR3 reads CASRHRPLNTEAFF. CDR3 sequence (DNA): TGTGCCAGTCGCCACAGACCCCTGAACACTGAAGCTTTCTTT.

The CDR3 DNA follows: TGTGCCAGCTCGCCCCCATTAGCGGGATACAATGAGCAGTTCTTC. Encoded protein: CASSPPLAGYNEQFF. The J gene is TRBJ2-1, the V gene TRBV18; 8 bases align to TRBD2. Germline CDR1 and CDR2: KGHSH and LQKENI. Trimming took 6 bases from V and 4 from J; bases not matched to a gene: 8. This CDR3 is 15 amino acids long. Full variable domain (rest looked up from reference TRBV18 and TRBJ2-1): NAGVMQNPRHLVRRRGQEARLRCSPMKGHSHVYWYRQLPEEGLKFMVYLQKENIIDESGMPKERFSAEFPKEGPSILRIQQVVRGDSAAYFCASSPPLAGYNEQFFGPGTRLTVL.

The rearrangement links TRBV18 to TRBJ1-6; 10 nucleotides agree with TRBD1. CDR3 length: 16 residues. Per germline, CDR1 KGHSH and CDR2 LQKENI. The V and J ends lost 0 bases and 6 bases, in that order; junction bases with no gene match: 2. CDR3 nucleotides: TGTGCCAGCTCACCACCGGGACAGGGGACTAATTCACCCCTCCACTTT. This encodes CASSPPGQGTNSPLHF. Full variable domain (remainder filled in from reference TRBV18 and TRBJ1-6): NAGVMQNPRHLVRRRGQEARLRCSPMKGHSHVYWYRQLPEEGLKFMVYLQKENIIDESGMPKERFSAEFPKEGPSILRIQQVVRGDSAAYFCASSPPGQGTNSPLHFGNGTRLTVT.

The chain carries TRBV2 and TRBJ2-2; a possible D gene is TRBD1 (5 bases). The CDR3 loop spans 14 amino acids. Germline V gene data show CDR1 as SNHLY and CDR2 as FYNNEI. V gave up 10 bases and J gave up 2 bases, with 14 bases separating them. The CDR3: CATRETANTGELFF. The CDR3 nucleotides are TGTGCCACCAGAGAGACAGCCAACACCGGGGAGCTGTTTTTT.